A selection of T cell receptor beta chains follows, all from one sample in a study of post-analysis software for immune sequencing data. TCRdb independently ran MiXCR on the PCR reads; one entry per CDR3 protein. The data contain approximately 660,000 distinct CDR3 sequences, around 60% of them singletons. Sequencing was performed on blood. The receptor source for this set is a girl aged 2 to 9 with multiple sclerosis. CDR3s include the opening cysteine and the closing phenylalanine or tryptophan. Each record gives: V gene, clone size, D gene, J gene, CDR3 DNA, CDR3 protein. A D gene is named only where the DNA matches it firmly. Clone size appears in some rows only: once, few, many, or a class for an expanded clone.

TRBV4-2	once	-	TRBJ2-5	TGTGCCAGCAGCCAAGACCTAGCTAGTGAGACCCAGTACTTC	CASSQDLASETQYF
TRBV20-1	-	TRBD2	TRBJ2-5	TGCAGTGCTACCGGACTAGTAGACGGGACCCAGTACTTC	CSATGLVDGTQYF
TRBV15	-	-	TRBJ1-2	TGTGCCACCAGCAGGGAAGTGCTGGGGGGCTACACCTTC	CATSREVLGGYTF
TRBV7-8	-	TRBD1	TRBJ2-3	TGTGCCAGCAGCTTTCTAGGACAGGGGGTAGGAGATACGCAGTATTTT	CASSFLGQGVGDTQYF
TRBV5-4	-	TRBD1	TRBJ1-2	TGTGCCAGCAGCTTGGCCAAGGGGGCGATTGGCTACACCTTC	CASSLAKGAIGYTF
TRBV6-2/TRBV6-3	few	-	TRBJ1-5	TGTGCCAGCAGTTACACCCTCGACAGTAGCAATCAGCCCCAGCATTTT	CASSYTLDSSNQPQHF
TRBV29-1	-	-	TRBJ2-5	TGCAGCGTTCGAAACCCACAAGAGACCCGGTACTTC	CSVRNPQETRYF
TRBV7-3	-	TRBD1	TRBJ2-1	TGTGCCAGCAGCTTACCGGGACAGGGGGCGCCAGGTGAGCAGTTCTTC	CASSLPGQGAPGEQFF
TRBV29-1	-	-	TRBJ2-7	TGCAGCGTCCTGACAGGTACCTACTACGAGCAGTACTTC	CSVLTGTYYEQYF
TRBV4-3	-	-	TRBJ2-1	TGCGCCAGCAGCCAAGAAGCGTCGCGCCCCCCATACAATGAGCAGTTCTTC	CASSQEASRPPYNEQFF
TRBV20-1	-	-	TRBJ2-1	TGCAGTGCTAGAGGGGGCGCGGGCCGGGGTAATGAGCAGTTCTTC	CSARGGAGRGNEQFF
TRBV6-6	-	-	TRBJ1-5	TGTGCCAGCAATCAACACAATCAGCCCCAGCATTTT	CASNQHNQPQHF
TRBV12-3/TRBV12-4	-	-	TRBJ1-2	TGTGCCAGCAGTTTAGTGGGGGGGGCGGCTGGCTACACCTTC	CASSLVGGAAGYTF
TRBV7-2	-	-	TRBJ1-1	TGTGCCAGCAGGCTCGGACAGATCATGAACACTGAAGCTTTCTTT	CASRLGQIMNTEAFF
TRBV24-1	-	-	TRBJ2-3	TGTGCCACCAGTGTCGGTTCCCTCACAGATACGCAGTATTTT	CATSVGSLTDTQYF
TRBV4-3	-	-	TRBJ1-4	TGCGCCAGCAGCCAAGAAGAGGGTAGAAGTGTCGAAAAACGGTTTTTT	CASSQEEGRSVEKRFF
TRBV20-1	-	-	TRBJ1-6	TGCAGTGCTAGAGGGGGTTTGGGGACACCCAATTCACCCCTCCACTTT	CSARGGLGTPNSPLHF
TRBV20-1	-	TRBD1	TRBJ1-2	TGCAGTGCTAGAAGGACAGGGGGCAACTATGGCTACACCTTC	CSARRTGGNYGYTF
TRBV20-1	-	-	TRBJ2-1	TGCAGTGCTAGCCCCGGGAACCTTCCCTCCTACAATGAGCAGTTCTTC	CSASPGNLPSYNEQFF
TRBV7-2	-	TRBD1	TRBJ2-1	TGTGCCAGCAGCCCCCGACAGGGAAGCGAGCAGTTCTTC	CASSPRQGSEQFF
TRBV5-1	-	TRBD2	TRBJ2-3	TGCGCCAGCAGAGGACTAGCAGTGAGTTACACAGATACGCAGTATTTT	CASRGLAVSYTDTQYF
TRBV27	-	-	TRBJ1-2	TGTGCCAGCAGTTCCTCCGGGAGTGAGGCTAACTATGGCTACACCTTC	CASSSSGSEANYGYTF
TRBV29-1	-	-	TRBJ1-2	TGCAGCGTGTCTGGGACTGAAGCTAACTATGGCTACACCTTC	CSVSGTEANYGYTF
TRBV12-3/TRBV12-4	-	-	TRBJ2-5	TGTGCCAGCAGGAGGACGGCGTCGGGAGAGACCCAGTACTTC	CASRRTASGETQYF
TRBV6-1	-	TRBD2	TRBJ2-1	TGTGCCAGCAGTGTGACTAGCGGGGACCCCTACAATGAGCAGTTCTTC	CASSVTSGDPYNEQFF
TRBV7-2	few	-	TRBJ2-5	TGTGCCAGTCAGGGAGGACTTACAAAGACGTACCAAGAGACCCAGTACTTC	CASQGGLTKTYQETQYF
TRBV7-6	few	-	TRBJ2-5	TGTGCCAGCAGCTTATGGAGCAGGGAGACCCAGTACTTC	CASSLWSRETQYF
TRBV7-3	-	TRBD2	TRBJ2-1	TGTGCCAGCAGCCCTAGCGGGAGTCTGGATGAGCAGTTCTTC	CASSPSGSLDEQFF
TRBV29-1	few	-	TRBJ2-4	TGCAGCGTTGGGGGGCTCGCTAAAAACATTCAGTACTTC	CSVGGLAKNIQYF
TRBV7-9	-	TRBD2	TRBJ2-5	TGTGCCAGCAGCTTAAAGAGCACTAGCGGGCACCAAGAGACCCAGTACTTC	CASSLKSTSGHQETQYF
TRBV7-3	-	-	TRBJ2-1	TGTGCCAGCAGCCAAGACAGTTCCAATGAGCAGTTCTTC	CASSQDSSNEQFF
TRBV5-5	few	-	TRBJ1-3	TGTGCCAGCAGCTTGGAGAGCACTGGAAACACCATATATTTT	CASSLESTGNTIYF
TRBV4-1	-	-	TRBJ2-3	TGCGCCAGCAGCCACGTCGGAGACGGGGATACGCAGTATTTT	CASSHVGDGDTQYF
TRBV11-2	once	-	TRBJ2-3	TGTGCCAGCAGCCCGAACCATTACAGGGTAGTAGGGACAGATACGCAGTATTTT	CASSPNHYRVVGTDTQYF
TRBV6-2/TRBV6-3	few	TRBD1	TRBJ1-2	TGTGCCAGCAGTTACTGGGGACAGTCATACTATGGCTACACCTTC	CASSYWGQSYYGYTF
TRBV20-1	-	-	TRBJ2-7	TGCAGTGCTACCTTACCAAGGGGTCTGGGCTACGAGCAGTACTTC	CSATLPRGLGYEQYF
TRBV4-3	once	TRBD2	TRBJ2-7	TGCGCCAGCAGCCAAGGACGTCTAGCGGGGGGTACCTACGAGCAGTACTTC	CASSQGRLAGGTYEQYF
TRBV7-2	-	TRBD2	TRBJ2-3	TGTGCCAGCAGCTATCCCCCGCCTAGCGGGGGAGGAGATACGCAGTATTTT	CASSYPPPSGGGDTQYF
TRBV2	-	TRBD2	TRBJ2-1	TGTGCCAGCAGTGGGTTACTAGCGGATGAGCAGTTCTTC	CASSGLLADEQFF
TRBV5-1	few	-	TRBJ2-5	TGCGCCAGCAGCCTTGCCGCAGAACAAGAGACCCAGTACTTC	CASSLAAEQETQYF
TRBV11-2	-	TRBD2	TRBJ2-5	TGTGCCAGCAGCCCCCGGGGAGCGGGGGGCTTCCGGGAGACCCAGTACTTC	CASSPRGAGGFRETQYF